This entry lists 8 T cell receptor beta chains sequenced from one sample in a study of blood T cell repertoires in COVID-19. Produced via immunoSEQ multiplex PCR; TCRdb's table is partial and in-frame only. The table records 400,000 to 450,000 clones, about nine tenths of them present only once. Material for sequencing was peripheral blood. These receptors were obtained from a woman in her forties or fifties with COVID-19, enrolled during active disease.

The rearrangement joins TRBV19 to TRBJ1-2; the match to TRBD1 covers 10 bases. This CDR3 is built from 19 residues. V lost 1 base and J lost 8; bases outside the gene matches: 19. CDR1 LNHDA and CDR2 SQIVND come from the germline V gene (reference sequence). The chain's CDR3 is CASSIGWDRGLPQEGGYTF. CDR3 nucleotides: TGTGCCAGTAGTATAGGCTGGGACAGGGGCCTCCCGCAGGAAGGCGGCTACACCTTC.

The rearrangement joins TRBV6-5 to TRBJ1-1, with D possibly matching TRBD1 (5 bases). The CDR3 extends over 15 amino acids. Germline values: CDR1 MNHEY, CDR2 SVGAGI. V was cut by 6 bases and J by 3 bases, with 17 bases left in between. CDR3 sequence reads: CASRSRQPGYTEAFF. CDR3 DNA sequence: TGTGCCAGCAGGTCCCGACAGCCTGGCTACACTGAAGCTTTCTTT.

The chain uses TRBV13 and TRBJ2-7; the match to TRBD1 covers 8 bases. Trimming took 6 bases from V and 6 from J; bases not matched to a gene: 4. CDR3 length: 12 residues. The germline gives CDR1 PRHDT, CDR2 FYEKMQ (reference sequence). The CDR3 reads CASRGDRPEQYF. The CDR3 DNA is TGTGCCAGCAGAGGGGACAGGCCCGAGCAGTACTTC.

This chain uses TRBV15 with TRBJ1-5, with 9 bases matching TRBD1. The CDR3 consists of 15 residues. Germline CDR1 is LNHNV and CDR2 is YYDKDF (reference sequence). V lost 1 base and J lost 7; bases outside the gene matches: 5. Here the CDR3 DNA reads TGTGCCACCAGCAGAGGGGACAGGGTAGGCCAGCCCCAGCATTTT. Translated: CATSRGDRVGQPQHF.

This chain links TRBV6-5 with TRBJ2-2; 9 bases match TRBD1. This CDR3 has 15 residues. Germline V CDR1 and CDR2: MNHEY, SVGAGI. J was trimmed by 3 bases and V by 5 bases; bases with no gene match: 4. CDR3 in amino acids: CASSTGQGYTGELFF. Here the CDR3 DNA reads TGTGCCAGCAGTACCGGACAGGGGTACACCGGGGAGCTGTTTTTT.

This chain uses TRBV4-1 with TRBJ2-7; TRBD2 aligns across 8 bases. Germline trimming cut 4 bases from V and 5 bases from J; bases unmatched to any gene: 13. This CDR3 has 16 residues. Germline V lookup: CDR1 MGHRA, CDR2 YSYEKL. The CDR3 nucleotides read TGCGCCAGCAGCCCCACAACGGGCGGGGGGTACCACGAGCAGTACTTC. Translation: CASSPTTGGGYHEQYF.

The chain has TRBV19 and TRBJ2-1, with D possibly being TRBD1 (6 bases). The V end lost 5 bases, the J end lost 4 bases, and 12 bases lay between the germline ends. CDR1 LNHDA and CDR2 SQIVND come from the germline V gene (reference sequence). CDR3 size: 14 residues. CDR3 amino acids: CASSPRTVYNEQFF. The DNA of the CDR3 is TGTGCCAGTAGTCCGCGGACAGTATACAATGAGCAGTTCTTC.

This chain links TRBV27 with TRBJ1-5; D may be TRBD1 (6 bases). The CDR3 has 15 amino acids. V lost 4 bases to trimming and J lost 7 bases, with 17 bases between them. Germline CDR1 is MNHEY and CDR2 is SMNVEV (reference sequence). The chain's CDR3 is CASSSLQGIGQPQHF. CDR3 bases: TGTGCCAGCAGTTCGCTCCAGGGGATCGGGCAGCCCCAGCATTTT.